A single sample gave rise to the 18 T cell receptor beta chains below, sequenced in a study of shared clonotypes between healthy human individuals. Method: immunoSEQ multiplex PCR; TCRdb's copy keeps in-frame clones and lacks some. Here the sample spans about 460,000 clones, approximately 77% being singletons. The sequencing input was PBMCs. Receptor source: a woman between 40 and 50 years old in good health. Some clones in this sample may be carry-over from other donors' samples.

The rearrangement joins TRBV9 to TRBJ2-2, with D possibly TRBD2 on 5 matching bases. This CDR3 contains 14 residues. Germline V gives CDR1 SGDLS, CDR2 YYNGEE. V lost 3 bases to trimming and J lost 6 bases, with 12 bases between them. The CDR3 coding sequence is TGTGCCAGCAGCGATCGGAGGTCCGCCGGGGAGCTGTTTTTT. This sequence encodes CASSDRRSAGELFF.

The CDR3 DNA is TGTGCCAGCAGTTCAGGGCAGTACTATGGCTACACCTTC. Amino acids: CASSSGQYYGYTF. The rearrangement uses TRBV7-2 and TRBJ1-2; tentatively, D is TRBD1 (5 bases). Germline V gene sequence: CDR1 SGHTA, CDR2 FQGNSA. The CDR3 is 13 amino acids. Trimming cost V 6 bases and J 3 bases, with 11 bases left between them.

This chain links TRBV7-2 with TRBJ1-2, with D perhaps matching TRBD1 (6 bases). Germline V gene sequence: CDR1 SGHTA, CDR2 FQGNSA. The germline V and J ends were trimmed by 6 bases and 3 bases, with 17 bases remaining between them. The CDR3 has 15 amino acids. CDR3 residues: CASRLNSGDHYGYTF. The CDR3 DNA follows: TGTGCCAGCAGGCTTAATTCAGGGGACCACTATGGCTACACCTTC.

Details on this clone: A read error is the likely source, as a far larger clone sits one nucleotide away. The sample holds other DNA sequences that translate to the same CDR3. J is TRBJ2-7 and V is TRBV28; 9 bases line up with TRBD2. The CDR3 runs to 14 residues. Germline lookup yields CDR1 MDHEN and CDR2 SYDVKM. The CDR3 region has the DNA TGTGCCAGCACCCCGGGGGCGGGAGGGTATGAGCAATACTTC. Amino acid sequence: CASTPGAGGYEQYF.

Here the CDR3 DNA reads TGTGCCAGTAACCGGCCAGGCGGCAATCAGCCCCAGCATTTT. This encodes CASNRPGGNQPQHF. V and J are TRBV19 and TRBJ1-5, with unresolved D. Germline V gene lookup returns CDR1 LNHDA and CDR2 SQIVND (reference sequence). With 7 bases removed from V and 2 bases from J, the gap between germline ends came to 12 bases. This CDR3 spans 14 amino acids.

This clone came up many times. At the DNA level, this CDR3 is encoded by other sequences in the same sample as well. V gene TRBV15 combines with J gene TRBJ1-1; tentatively, D is TRBD1 (5 bases). The CDR3 covers 13 residues. Trimming stripped 8 bases from V and 5 bases from J, with 15 bases between. Germline V lookup: CDR1 LNHNV, CDR2 YYDKDF (reference sequence). CDR3 residues: CATGAWGVTEAFF. The CDR3, as DNA: TGTGCCACCGGCGCATGGGGGGTAACTGAAGCTTTCTTT.

V and J are TRBV7-9 and TRBJ2-1, with 7 bases aligning to TRBD2. The CDR3 runs 14 residues. Germline-derived CDR1 and CDR2 are SEHNR and FQNEAQ (reference sequence). The V and J ends lost 1 base and 5 bases, in that order; junction bases with no gene match: 2. CDR3 region: CASSLGRGDNEQFF. CDR3 DNA sequence: TGTGCCAGCAGCTTAGGTCGGGGGGACAATGAGCAGTTCTTC.

This clone was seen a handful of times. The CDR3 coding sequence is TGTGCCACCAGCAGAAACCGAGATACGCAGTATTTT. This codes for CATSRNRDTQYF. The rearrangement links TRBV15 to TRBJ2-3; D is undetermined. Trimming left V 2 bases short and J 5 bases short, with 5 bases between. Per the germline V gene, CDR1 is LNHNV and CDR2 is YYDKDF (reference sequence). The CDR3 extends over 12 amino acids.

The CDR3 region has the DNA TGTGCCAGCAGCTTAGAATTGGAGCGCGGGGAGCTGTTTTTT. It encodes CASSLELERGELFF. The chain links TRBV11-3 to TRBJ2-2, with no clear D. Germline CDR1 and CDR2: SGHNT and YENEEA. Trimming shortened V by 0 bases and J by 7 bases, and 9 bases separated the two germline ends. CDR3 length: 14 residues.

The gene calls are TRBV7-9 and TRBJ2-4; D is tentatively TRBD1 or TRBD2 (7 bases each). CDR1 and CDR2 (germline): SEHNR, FQNEAQ (reference sequence). The CDR3 consists of 16 residues. Trimming pared 4 bases from V and 0 bases from J, leaving 13 bases between. The DNA of the CDR3 is TGTGCCAGCAGCTCGGGGGGACAGTTAGCCAAAAACATTCAGTACTTC. Encoded protein: CASSSGGQLAKNIQYF.

The count of this clone is one. With a far larger clone one base away, a read error is the likely cause. Other DNA sequences in this sample translate to the same CDR3. The chain is built from TRBV10-2 and TRBJ2-7; TRBD1 is a possible D gene (5 bases). The CDR3 contains 13 residues. V was pared by 6 bases and J by 3 bases, with 12 bases between. Germline V lookup: CDR1 WSHSY, CDR2 SAAADI. For the CDR3, the DNA is TGCGCCAGCAGGATTAGGACAAACTACGAGCAGTACTTC. Protein: CASRIRTNYEQYF.

The V call is TRBV9, the J call TRBJ1-1; TRBD1 aligns across 8 bases. CDR1 is SGDLS, CDR2 YYNGEE, per germline. V lost 0 bases to trimming and J lost 6 bases; unmatched junction nucleotides: 4. This CDR3 has 14 residues. The CDR3 here is CASSVASDRAEAFF. The DNA for the CDR3 is TGTGCCAGCAGCGTAGCTTCGGACAGGGCTGAAGCTTTCTTT.

The V call is TRBV6-1, the J call TRBJ1-5, with TRBD1 as a possible D gene (5 bases). Trimming removed 1 base at V and 7 bases at J, with 17 bases between. This CDR3 is 16 amino acids long. CDR1 MNHNS and CDR2 SASEGT come from the germline V gene. The CDR3 bases are TGTGCCAGCAGTGAAGGGTTTGGGGCAGGTGAACAGCCCCAGCATTTT. This translates into CASSEGFGAGEQPQHF.

This clone was found once. This chain links TRBV2 with TRBJ2-7, with D perhaps matching TRBD1 (5 bases). Between the trimmed V and J ends, which lost 11 bases and 1 base, there was a span of 18 bases. The CDR3 loop spans 14 amino acids. Looked up from germline, CDR1 is SNHLY and CDR2 is FYNNEI. The CDR3 protein is CAGSRGRSSYEQYF. In DNA, the CDR3 is TGTGCCGGAAGTAGGGGCCGGAGTTCCTACGAGCAGTACTTC.

The chain recombines TRBV28 with TRBJ2-1; the match to TRBD2 covers 7 bases. Trimming removed 8 bases from V and 3 bases from J; junction bases left unmatched: 7. CDR1 is MDHEN, CDR2 SYDVKM, per germline. This CDR3 contains 14 residues. The CDR3 region has the DNA TGTGCCAGCCAAGCGGGATTGGGCTACAATGAGCAGTTCTTC. The encoded protein is CASQAGLGYNEQFF. Full variable domain (remainder filled in from reference TRBV28 and TRBJ2-1): DVKVTQSSRYLVKRTGEKVFLECVQDMDHENMFWYRQDPGLGLRLIYFSYDVKMKEKGDIPEGYSVSREKKERFSLILESASTNQTSMYLCASQAGLGYNEQFFGPGTRLTVL.

The V call is TRBV6-1, the J call TRBJ2-5; 12 nucleotides line up with TRBD2. From germline, CDR1 is MNHNS and CDR2 SASEGT. J was trimmed by 4 bases and V by 4 bases; bases with no gene match: 1. CDR3 size: 14 residues. CDR3 residues: CASSGLAGVETQYF. The CDR3 DNA sequence: TGTGCCAGCAGTGGACTAGCGGGAGTAGAGACCCAGTACTTC.

A word on this clone: This may come from a read error, since a much larger clone is one base off. The chain couples TRBV2 to TRBJ1-1, with D unresolved. The germline CDR1 and CDR2 sequences are SNHLY and FYNNEI. CDR3 size: 12 residues. The CDR3 loop is CAGSAQITEAFF. The CDR3 bases are TGTGCCGGCAGTGCACAGATCACTGAAGCTTTCTTT.

Comment on this clone: Other DNA sequences in the same sample also yield this CDR3. CDR3 region: CASSQEDDRGREQFF. CDR3 nucleotides: TGTGCCAGCAGCCAAGAAGACGACAGGGGCAGGGAGCAGTTCTTC. The chain combines TRBV14 with TRBJ2-1; 8 positions agree with TRBD1. Looked up from germline, CDR1 is SGHDN and CDR2 is FVKESK. Trimming at V came to 0 bases and at J to 10 bases, leaving 8 bases not matched to a gene. This CDR3 comprises 15 residues.